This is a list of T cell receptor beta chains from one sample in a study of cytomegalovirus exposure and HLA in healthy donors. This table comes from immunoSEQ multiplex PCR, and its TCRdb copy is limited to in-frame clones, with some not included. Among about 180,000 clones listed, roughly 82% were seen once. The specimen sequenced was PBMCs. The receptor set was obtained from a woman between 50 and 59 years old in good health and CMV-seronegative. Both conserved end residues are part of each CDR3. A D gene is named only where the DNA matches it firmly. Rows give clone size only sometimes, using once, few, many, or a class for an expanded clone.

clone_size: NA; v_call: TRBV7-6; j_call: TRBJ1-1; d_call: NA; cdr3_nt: TGTGCCAGCAGCTTAGGGCAGCCGGGCACTGAAGCTTTCTTT; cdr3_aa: CASSLGQPGTEAFF
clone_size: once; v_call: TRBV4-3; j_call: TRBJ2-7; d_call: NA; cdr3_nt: TGCGCCAGCAGCAGGGCTATAGGGGGTAAACTAGGATACGAGCAGTACTTC; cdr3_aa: CASSRAIGGKLGYEQYF
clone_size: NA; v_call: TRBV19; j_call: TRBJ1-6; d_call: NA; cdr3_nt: TGTGCCAGTAGTCCCGAATTGGGCTCACCCCTCCACTTT; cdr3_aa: CASSPELGSPLHF
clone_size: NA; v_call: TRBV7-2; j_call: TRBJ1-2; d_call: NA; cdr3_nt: TGTGCCAGCAGCTCCAGCCTGGGGGCAAGCTATGGCTACACCTTC; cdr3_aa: CASSSSLGASYGYTF
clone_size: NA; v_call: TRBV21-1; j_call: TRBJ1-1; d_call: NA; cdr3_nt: TGTGCCAGCAGCAACCCACAGGGGATGACCAACACTGAAGCTTTCTTT; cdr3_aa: CASSNPQGMTNTEAFF
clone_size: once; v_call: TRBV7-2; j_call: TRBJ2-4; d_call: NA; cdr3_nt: TGTGCCAGCAGCTCTTCGAGGGGGATGAACATTCAGTACTTC; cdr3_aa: CASSSSRGMNIQYF
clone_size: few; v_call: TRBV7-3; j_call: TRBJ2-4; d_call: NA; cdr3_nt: TGTGCCAGCAGCCGCCAGGGAGCCAAAAACATTCAGTACTTC; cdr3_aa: CASSRQGAKNIQYF
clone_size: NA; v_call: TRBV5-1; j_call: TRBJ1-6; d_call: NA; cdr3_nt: TGCGCCAGCAGCTTGGAAGGTGTCCGGGTACGATCACCCCTCCACTTT; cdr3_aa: CASSLEGVRVRSPLHF
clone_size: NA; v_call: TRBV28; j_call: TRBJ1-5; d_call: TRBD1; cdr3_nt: TGTGCCAGCAGAATGATGACAGGGGGCTTATTTGGCAATCAGCCCCAGCATTTT; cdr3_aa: CASRMMTGGLFGNQPQHF
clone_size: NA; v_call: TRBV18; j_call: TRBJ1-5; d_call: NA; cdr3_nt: TGTGCCAGCTCACCAACAGACTATAGCAATCAGCCCCAGCATTTT; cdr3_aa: CASSPTDYSNQPQHF
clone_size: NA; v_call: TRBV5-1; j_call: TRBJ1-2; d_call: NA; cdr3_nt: TGCGCCAGCAGCTTGGGAGTAGAGGGCTACACCTTC; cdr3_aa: CASSLGVEGYTF
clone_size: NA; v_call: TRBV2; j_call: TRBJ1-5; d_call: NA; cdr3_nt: TGTGCCAGCAGTGTTTCGGGGGGCAGTCAGCCCCAGCATTTT; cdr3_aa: CASSVSGGSQPQHF
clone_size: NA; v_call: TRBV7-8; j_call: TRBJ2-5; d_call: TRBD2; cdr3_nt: TGTGCCAGCACTAGCGGGAGCCACAATCGCGAGACCCAGTACTTC; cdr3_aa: CASTSGSHNRETQYF
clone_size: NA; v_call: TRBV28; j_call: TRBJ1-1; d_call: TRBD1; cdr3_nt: TGTGCCAGCAGTTTAAACGTTGGCGGACAGGGGAGGACTGAAGCTTTCTTT; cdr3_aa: CASSLNVGGQGRTEAFF
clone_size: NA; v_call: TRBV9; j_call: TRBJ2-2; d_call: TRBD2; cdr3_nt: TGTGCCAGCAGCGGGGTTAGCGGGAGAGACACCGGGGAGCTGTTTTTT; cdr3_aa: CASSGVSGRDTGELFF
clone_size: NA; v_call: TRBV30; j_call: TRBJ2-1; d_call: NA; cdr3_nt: TGTGCCCGGGAGGGGTCTCCAGGGGGTGGGCAGTTCTTC; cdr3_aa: CAREGSPGGGQFF
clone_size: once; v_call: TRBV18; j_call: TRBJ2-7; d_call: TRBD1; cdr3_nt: TGTGCCAGCTCACCGGGGACAGGCTACGAGCAGTACTTC; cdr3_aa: CASSPGTGYEQYF
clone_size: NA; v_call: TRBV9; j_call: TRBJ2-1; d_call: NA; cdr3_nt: TGTGCCAGCAGCGTCACTAGCTACAATGAGCAGTTCTTC; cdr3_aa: CASSVTSYNEQFF
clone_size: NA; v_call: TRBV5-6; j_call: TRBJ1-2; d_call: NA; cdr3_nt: TGTGCCAGCAGCCGGGAAGGTGGCTACACCTTC; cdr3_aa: CASSREGGYTF
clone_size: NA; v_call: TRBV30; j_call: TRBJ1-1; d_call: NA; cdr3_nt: TGTGCCTGGAGTGTAACCGGCACTGAAGCTTTCTTT; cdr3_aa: CAWSVTGTEAFF
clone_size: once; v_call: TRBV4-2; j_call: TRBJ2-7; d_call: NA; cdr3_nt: TGTGCCAGCAGCCAAGATTCGGACAGTTCCTACGAGCAGTACTTC; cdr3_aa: CASSQDSDSSYEQYF
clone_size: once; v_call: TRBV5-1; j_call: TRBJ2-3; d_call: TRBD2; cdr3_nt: TGCGCCAGCAGCCCGGGGGGACTAGCGGGAGCGTGGGATACGCAGTATTTT; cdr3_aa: CASSPGGLAGAWDTQYF
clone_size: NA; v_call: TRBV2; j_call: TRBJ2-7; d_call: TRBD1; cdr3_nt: TGTGCCAGCAGAGGACAGGGGCCCACCTACGAGCAGTACTTC; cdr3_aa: CASRGQGPTYEQYF
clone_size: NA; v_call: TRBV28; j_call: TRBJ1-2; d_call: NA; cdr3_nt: TGTGCCAGCAGTTTATATTTGGGGGGTAATACGGATGGCTACACCTTC; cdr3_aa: CASSLYLGGNTDGYTF
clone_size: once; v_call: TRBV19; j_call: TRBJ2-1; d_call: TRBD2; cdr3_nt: TGTGCCAGTAGTATAGAAGGTGGAGCGGGGCCGTATGAGCAGTTCTTC; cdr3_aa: CASSIEGGAGPYEQFF
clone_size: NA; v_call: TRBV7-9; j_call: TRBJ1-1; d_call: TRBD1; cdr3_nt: TGTGCCAGCAGCCTACGGGCCCCTAGGACGGGACAGGGTAGAACTGAAGCTTTCTTT; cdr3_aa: CASSLRAPRTGQGRTEAFF
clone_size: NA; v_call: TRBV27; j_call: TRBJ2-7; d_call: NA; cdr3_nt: TGTGCCAGCAGTCCCCGCATGACATCCTACGAGCAGTACTTC; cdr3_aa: CASSPRMTSYEQYF
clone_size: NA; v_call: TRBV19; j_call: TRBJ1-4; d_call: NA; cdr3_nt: TGTGCCAGTAGCTACTACAGGGACCTCTCGCTGGGTGAAAAACTGTTTTTT; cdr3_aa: CASSYYRDLSLGEKLFF
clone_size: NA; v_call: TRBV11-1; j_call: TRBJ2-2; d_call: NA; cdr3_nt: TGTGCCAGCAGCCCCTCCACCGGGGAGCTGTTTTTT; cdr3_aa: CASSPSTGELFF
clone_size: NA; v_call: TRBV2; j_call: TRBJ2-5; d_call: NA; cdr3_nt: TGTGCCAGCAGTGAAGCGGGAGTCTCGGTAGAGACCCAGTACTTC; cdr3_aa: CASSEAGVSVETQYF
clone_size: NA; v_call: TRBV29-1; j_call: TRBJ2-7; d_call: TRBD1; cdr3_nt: TGCAGCGCCAGACTAAGGGACAGGTCCTACGAGCAGTACTTC; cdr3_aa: CSARLRDRSYEQYF
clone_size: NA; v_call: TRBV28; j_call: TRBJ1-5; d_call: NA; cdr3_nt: NA; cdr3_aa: CASSFGDGTGTF
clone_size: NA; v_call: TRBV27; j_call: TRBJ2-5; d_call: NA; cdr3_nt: TGTGCCAGCACCCCGCTGGGGGAGGAGGGTCCAGAGACCCAGTACTTC; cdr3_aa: CASTPLGEEGPETQYF
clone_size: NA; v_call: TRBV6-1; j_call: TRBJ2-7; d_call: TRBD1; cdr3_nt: TGTGCCAGCACGTCGAGACAGGGCTACGAGCAGTACTTC; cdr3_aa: CASTSRQGYEQYF
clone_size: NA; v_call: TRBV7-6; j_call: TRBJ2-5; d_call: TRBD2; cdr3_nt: TGTGCCAGCAGCTTAGCGGGACTAGCGGGGGTCTGGCAAGAGACCCAGTACTTC; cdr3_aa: CASSLAGLAGVWQETQYF
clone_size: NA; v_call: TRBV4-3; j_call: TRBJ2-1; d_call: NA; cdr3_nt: TGCGCCAGCAGCCAAGATAAATTAACCGGAGTTTACAATGAGCAGTTCTTC; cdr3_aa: CASSQDKLTGVYNEQFF
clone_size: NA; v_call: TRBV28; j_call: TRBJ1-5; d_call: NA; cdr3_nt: TGTGCCAGCAGCCCGGGGTGGGGTCAGCCCCAGCATTTT; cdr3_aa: CASSPGWGQPQHF
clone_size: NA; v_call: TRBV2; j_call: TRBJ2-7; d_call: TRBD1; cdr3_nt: TGTGCCAGCAGTAGACGAGGGACAGGGGGATTTGTTTACGAGCAGTACTTC; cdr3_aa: CASSRRGTGGFVYEQYF
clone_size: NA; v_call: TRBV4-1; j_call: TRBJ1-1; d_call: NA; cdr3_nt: TGCGCCAGCAGCCGATCCCCCGGGACAAGGAACACTGAAGCTTTCTTT; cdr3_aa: CASSRSPGTRNTEAFF
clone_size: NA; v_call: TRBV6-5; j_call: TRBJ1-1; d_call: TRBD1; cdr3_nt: TGTGCCAGCAGTTACCTTGGACAGGGAGACACTGAAGCTTTCTTT; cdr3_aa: CASSYLGQGDTEAFF
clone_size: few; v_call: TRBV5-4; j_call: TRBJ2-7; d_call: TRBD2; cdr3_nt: TGTGCCAGCAGCCCGGGACTAGCGGGATATGAGCAGTACTTC; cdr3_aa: CASSPGLAGYEQYF
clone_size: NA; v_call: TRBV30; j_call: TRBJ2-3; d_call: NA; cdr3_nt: TGTGGGCTCCTACAAAGCGGAGCCACAGATACGCAGTATTTT; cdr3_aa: CGLLQSGATDTQYF
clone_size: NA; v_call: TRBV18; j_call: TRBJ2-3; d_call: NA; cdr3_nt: TGTGCCAGCTCACCCAACGGCGGGATCACAGATACGCAGTATTTT; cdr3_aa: CASSPNGGITDTQYF
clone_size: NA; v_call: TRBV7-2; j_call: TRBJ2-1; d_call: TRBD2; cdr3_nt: TGTGCCAGCAGCTTCACGACTAGCCCGGTTGAGCAGTTCTTC; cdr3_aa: CASSFTTSPVEQFF
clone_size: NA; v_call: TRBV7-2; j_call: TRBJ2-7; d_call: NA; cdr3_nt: TGTGCCAGCAGCTCCCCCGGGACACGCGAGCAGTACTTC; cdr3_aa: CASSSPGTREQYF